Below, 19 T cell receptor beta chains from the same sample are listed, as sequenced in a study of cytomegalovirus exposure and HLA in healthy donors (dated by TCRdb to 2016 to 2017). Libraries were constructed by the immunoSEQ multiplex PCR assay. For the multiplex PCR, a mixture combining 60 forward primers for TCR Vbeta segments and 13 reverse primers for TCR Jbeta segments was used. Imported from immuneACCESS, the table was reduced by TCRdb to in-frame sequences with V and J called. These copies leave out some clones; in studies compared against another copy, an unresolved V gene accounts for under half, and the cause of the remainder is not known. A total of over 150,000 clones appear in this sample, roughly four fifths of them only once. The ten largest clones represent about 1.3% of the sample. Sequencing input: PBMCs. The source of these receptors is a man aged 60 to 69 in good health and CMV-seronegative.

The chain has TRBV7-2 and TRBJ1-4, with no clear D. V was shortened by 3 bases and J by 10 bases, with 12 bases between the two germline ends. CDR3 length: 13 residues. In germline, CDR1 is SGHTA, CDR2 FQGNSA. CDR3 DNA: TGTGCCAGCAGCTTCGAGGGTTGGGGAAAACTGTTTTTT. Residues: CASSFEGWGKLFF.

V is TRBV7-9 and J is TRBJ2-5; 7 positions match TRBD1. V was pared by 5 bases and J by 5 bases, with 8 bases of the junction left unmatched. Germline V CDR1 and CDR2: SEHNR, FQNEAQ (reference sequence). There are 14 residues in the CDR3. The CDR3 nucleotides read TGTGCCAGCAGCCGGGACAGTGTAAGGGAGACCCAGTACTTC. This encodes CASSRDSVRETQYF.

CDR3 loop: CASSFDQGPYEQYF. The CDR3 coding sequence is TGTGCCAGCAGCTTCGACCAGGGTCCCTACGAGCAGTACTTC. V usage is TRBV11-1 and J usage is TRBJ2-7, with a possible D match to TRBD1 (5 bases). V lost 3 bases and J lost 2, with 11 bases in between. CDR3 length equals 14 residues. The germline V gene encodes CDR1 SGHAT and CDR2 FQDESV (reference sequence).

The chain has TRBV5-1 and TRBJ2-7; D might be TRBD1 (6 bases). Deletions cut 0 bases from V and 2 bases from J, with 12 bases between. Germline V CDR1 and CDR2: SGHRS, YFSETQ. CDR3 length: 15 amino acids. In DNA form, the CDR3 reads TGCGCCAGCAGCTTGGCCCAGGGGATCACCTACGAGCAGTACTTC. As protein: CASSLAQGITYEQYF.

This clone came up once. The V gene is TRBV11-2, the J gene TRBJ2-3, with D tentatively TRBD1 (6 bases). Germline loops: CDR1 SGHAT, CDR2 FQNNGV. Trimming removed 5 bases from V and 6 bases from J, with 15 bases in between. CDR3 length: 14 amino acids. Written as DNA, the CDR3 is TGTGCCAGCAGCCTCCGGACAGTGCTGGATACGCAGTATTTT. It specifies CASSLRTVLDTQYF.

On this clone: In this CDR3 the conserved last residue, phenylalanine or tryptophan, is missing, so a read error is likely. The limits of the CDR3 on the DNA are not certain, so only TCRdb's listed CDR3 is given. The chain couples TRBV2 to TRBJ2-3; TRBD1, as called in the table, went unchecked against the DNA. CDR1 is SNHLY, CDR2 FYNNEI, per germline. Including both end residues, the CDR3 is 11 amino acids long. CDR3 loop: CASRRTDTQYL.

The chain uses TRBV28 and TRBJ1-5; TRBD1 matches at 7 bases. CDR1 is MDHEN, CDR2 SYDVKM, per germline. V gave up 3 bases and J gave up 0 bases; unmatched junction bases: 5. The CDR3 loop spans 16 amino acids. The CDR3 DNA is TGTGCCAGCAGTTTGGGGACAGCCTATAGCAATCAGCCCCAGCATTTT. Translation: CASSLGTAYSNQPQHF.

This clone occurred a few times. CDR3 nucleotides: TGTGCCATCAGTATGGGACAGAACTATGGCTACACCTTC. Encoded protein: CAISMGQNYGYTF. V gene TRBV10-3 combines with J gene TRBJ1-2; 7 nucleotides line up with TRBD1. Germline V gene lookup returns CDR1 ENHRY and CDR2 SYGVKD. With V trimmed by 5 bases and J by 2 bases, 2 bases remained unmatched. CDR3 size: 13 residues.

This sequence joins TRBV27 and TRBJ2-7; the match to TRBD2 covers 11 bases. The CDR3 has 15 amino acids. CDR1 MNHEY and CDR2 SMNVEV come from the germline V gene (reference sequence). The V and J ends lost 6 bases and 0 bases, in that order; junction bases with no gene match: 4. CDR3: CASRLAGGNSYEQYF. The CDR3 DNA follows: TGTGCCAGCAGGCTAGCGGGAGGAAACTCCTACGAGCAGTACTTC.

The chain joins TRBV19 to TRBJ1-5, with 8 bases fitting TRBD1. The CDR3 has 17 amino acids. With V trimmed by 4 bases and J by 3 bases, 11 bases remained unmatched. Germline V lookup: CDR1 LNHDA, CDR2 SQIVND (reference sequence). The CDR3 nucleotides read TGTGCCAGTAGTACAGGGGGCCCGACATTTAACAATCAGCCCCAGCATTTT. Its protein is CASSTGGPTFNNQPQHF.

The J gene is TRBJ1-1, the V gene TRBV30, with D possibly matching TRBD1 (6 bases). V lost 2 bases and J lost 4, with 8 bases in between. Germline-derived CDR1 and CDR2 are GTSNPN and SVGIG (reference sequence). The CDR3 is 12 amino acids. The CDR3: CAWSMDSTEAFF. CDR3 nucleotides: TGTGCCTGGAGTATGGACAGCACTGAAGCTTTCTTT.

This sequence joins TRBV7-2 and TRBJ2-5; weak D call: TRBD2 (7 bases). The CDR3 runs to 14 residues. V lost 0 bases, J lost 4 bases, and 9 bases lay in between. Per germline, CDR1 SGHTA and CDR2 FQGNSA. CDR3 in DNA: TGTGCCAGCAGCTTAGCCGGGGGGCCAGAGACCCAGTACTTC. As protein: CASSLAGGPETQYF. Filled out from reference TRBV7-2 and TRBJ2-5, the complete variable domain reads GAGVSQSPSNKVTEKGKDVELRCDPISGHTALYWYRQSLGQGLEFLIYFQGNSAPDKSGLPSDRFSAERTGGSVSTLTIQRTQQEDSAVYLCASSLAGGPETQYFGPGTRLLVL.

The chain employs TRBV5-6 and TRBJ2-1, with D perhaps matching TRBD2 (5 bases). The length of the CDR3 is 14 residues. V was trimmed by 4 bases and J by 1 base, leaving 9 bases between them. Germline V gene sequence: CDR1 SGHDT, CDR2 YYEEEE. The CDR3 nucleotides are TGTGCCAGCAGCGGACGGACTTCCTACAATGAGCAGTTCTTC. This encodes CASSGRTSYNEQFF.

This clone was found a few times. The chain is built from TRBV5-1 and TRBJ2-1; a weak D match, TRBD1 (6 bases). Trimming left V 4 bases short and J 4 bases short, with 21 bases between. The V gene's germline CDR1 is SGHRS and CDR2 YFSETQ. CDR3 length: 17 residues. CDR3 sequence (DNA): TGCGCCAGCAGCGGGGGTCTGGCGACAGGCCTTTACAATGAGCAGTTCTTC. Translation: CASSGGLATGLYNEQFF.

The V gene is TRBV4-2, the J gene TRBJ1-5; tentative D call: TRBD1 (6 bases). Germline V gene data show CDR1 as LGHNA and CDR2 as YNFKEQ. Trimming removed 4 bases at V and 0 bases at J, with 10 bases between. The CDR3 spans 15 residues. The CDR3 loop reads CASSPYRDSNQPQHF. The CDR3 DNA reads as TGTGCCAGCAGCCCCTACAGGGATAGCAATCAGCCCCAGCATTTT.

J is TRBJ2-3 and V is TRBV4-2, with 7 bases matching TRBD2. The CDR3 runs 15 residues. The germline V gene has CDR1 LGHNA and CDR2 YNFKEQ. J was trimmed by 3 bases and V by 4 bases; bases with no gene match: 7. DNA of the CDR3: TGTGCCAGCAGCCCCCGTGCTAGCGGTACAGATACGCAGTATTTT. Protein sequence: CASSPRASGTDTQYF.

This clone was observed a handful of times. The gene calls are TRBV6-6 and TRBJ2-6, with D tentatively TRBD1 (6 bases). V gave up 7 bases and J gave up 4 bases, with 14 bases separating them. Germline-derived CDR1 and CDR2 are MNHNY and SVGAGI (reference sequence). This CDR3 spans 15 amino acids. CDR3 sequence reads: CASTDEGVGANVLTF. The CDR3 DNA follows: TGTGCCAGCACCGACGAGGGGGTAGGGGCCAACGTCCTGACTTTC.

Written as DNA, the CDR3 is TGTGCCAGTAGTCCCGGGACTGCTGGAAACACCATATATTTT. Translated: CASSPGTAGNTIYF. The J gene is TRBJ1-3, the V gene TRBV19, with D perhaps TRBD1 (5 bases). Trimming took off 5 bases at V and 2 bases at J, with 10 bases between the two ends. The CDR3 spans 14 residues. The germline gives CDR1 LNHDA, CDR2 SQIVND (reference sequence).

The genes are TRBV28 and TRBJ1-1; weak D call: TRBD1 (6 bases). V gave up 6 bases and J gave up 6 bases, with 20 bases separating them. Germline lookup yields CDR1 MDHEN and CDR2 SYDVKM. The CDR3 loop spans 15 amino acids. CDR3 sequence: CASSKGGARRAEAFF. The CDR3, as DNA: TGTGCCAGCAGCAAAGGGGGGGCGCGAAGGGCTGAAGCTTTCTTT.